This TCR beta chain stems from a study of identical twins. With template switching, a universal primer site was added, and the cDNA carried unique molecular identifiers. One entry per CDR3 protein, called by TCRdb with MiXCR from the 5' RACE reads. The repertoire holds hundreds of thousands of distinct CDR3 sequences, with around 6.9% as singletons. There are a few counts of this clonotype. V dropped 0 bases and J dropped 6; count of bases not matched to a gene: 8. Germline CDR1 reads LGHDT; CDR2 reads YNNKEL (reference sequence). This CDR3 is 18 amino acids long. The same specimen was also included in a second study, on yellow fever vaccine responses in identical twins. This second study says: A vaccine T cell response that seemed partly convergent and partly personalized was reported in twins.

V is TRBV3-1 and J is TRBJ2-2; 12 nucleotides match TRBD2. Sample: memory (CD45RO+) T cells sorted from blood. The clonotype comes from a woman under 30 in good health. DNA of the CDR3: TGTGCCAGCAGCCAAGAGACGACTAGCGGGAGACTCGCCGGGGAGCTGTTTTTT. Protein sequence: CASSQETTSGRLAGELFF.